These 26 T cell receptor beta chains came from one sample sequenced in a study of blood T cell repertoires in COVID-19. The protocol was immunoSEQ multiplex PCR, while the TCRdb copy is restricted to in-frame clones and leaves out a portion. Among over 65,000 clones listed, roughly 90% were seen once. The sequencing input was peripheral blood. These TCRs come from a human donor in a cohort sampled during active COVID-19.

The table lists this clone with many counts. The rearrangement uses TRBV4-3 and TRBJ2-3; 7 bases line up with TRBD2. Germline trimming cut 0 bases from V and 12 bases from J; bases unmatched to any gene: 9. The CDR3 sequence is 14 residues long. Germline values: CDR1 LGHNA, CDR2 YSLEER. The CDR3 region is CASSQDPGLPTQYF. For the CDR3, the DNA is TGCGCCAGCAGCCAAGACCCGGGACTACCGACCCAGTATTTT.

V gene TRBV5-1 combines with J gene TRBJ2-7, with 7 nucleotides matching TRBD2. Looked up from germline, CDR1 is SGHRS and CDR2 is YFSETQ. V was clipped by 0 bases and J by 2 bases; unmatched bases: 5. There are 15 residues in the CDR3. CDR3 nucleotides: TGCGCCAGCAGCTTGGAGCTAGCGGTCCCCTACGAGCAGTACTTC. Translating gives CASSLELAVPYEQYF. Full variable domain (outside the CDR3, taken from reference TRBV5-1 and TRBJ2-7): KAGVTQTPRYLIKTRGQQVTLSCSPISGHRSVSWYQQTPGQGLQFLFEYFSETQRNKGNFPGRFSGRQFSNSRSEMNVSTLELGDSALYLCASSLELAVPYEQYFGPGTRLTVT.

This clone is a singleton in its sample. The genes are TRBV5-8 and TRBJ1-5; D gene uncertain. The CDR3 covers 14 residues. With 3 bases removed from V and 5 bases from J, the gap between germline ends came to 12 bases. Per germline, CDR1 SGHTS and CDR2 YDEGEE. CDR3 nucleotide sequence: TGTGCCAGCAGCTCCCTATCAAATTATCAGCCCCAGCATTTT. It codes for CASSSLSNYQPQHF.

DNA for the CDR3: TGTGCCAGCAGCCAGTACCAAGAGACCCAGTACTTC. Translation: CASSQYQETQYF. The chain employs TRBV7-2 and TRBJ2-5; no definite D call. The CDR3 is 12 residues long. Germline values: CDR1 SGHTA, CDR2 FQGNSA. Trimming cost V 5 bases and J 0 bases, with 4 bases left between them.

The chain uses TRBV27 and TRBJ2-1; possibly TRBD2 for D (6 bases). V dropped 3 bases and J dropped 6 bases, with 12 bases sitting between them. The length of the CDR3 is 14 residues. Germline V gene data show CDR1 as MNHEY and CDR2 as SMNVEV (reference sequence). DNA for the CDR3: TGTGCCAGCAGTTTTCCGGGAGAGGCCAATGAGCAGTTCTTC. This codes for CASSFPGEANEQFF.

The rearrangement joins TRBV7-2 to TRBJ2-4; 7 bases map to TRBD1. This CDR3 region has 16 residues. CDR1 and CDR2 from the germline V gene are SGHTA and FQGNSA. V was pared by 5 bases and J by 0 bases, with 7 bases of the junction left unmatched. The CDR3 DNA reads as TGTGCCAGCAGCGTAGAGGGGGCCCTAGCCAAAAACATTCAGTACTTC. It is translated as CASSVEGALAKNIQYF.

The rearrangement uses TRBV7-2 and TRBJ2-4; D ambiguous. Germline CDR1 SGHTA, CDR2 FQGNSA. The CDR3 consists of 16 residues. Trimming took 1 base from V and 0 from J, leaving 10 bases between them. The DNA for the CDR3 is TGTGCCAGCAGCTTAGGAGCAACTCTAGCCAAAAACATTCAGTACTTC. As protein: CASSLGATLAKNIQYF.

The chain employs TRBV6-1 and TRBJ2-5, with D perhaps matching TRBD2 (5 bases). Germline values: CDR1 MNHNS, CDR2 SASEGT. This CDR3 has 15 amino acids. V lost 0 bases and J 5 bases, leaving 13 bases between the germline ends. The CDR3 is CASSEARGRIETQYF. The CDR3, as DNA: TGTGCCAGCAGTGAAGCCCGAGGGCGGATTGAGACCCAGTACTTC.

V gene TRBV11-2 combines with J gene TRBJ2-7; TRBD2 matches at 12 bases. CDR3 length: 16 residues. CDR1 is SGHAT, CDR2 FQNNGV, per germline. Unmatched junction bases numbered 7, after V lost 5 bases and J lost 2 bases. Here the CDR3 reads CASSIPSGRAPYEQYF. CDR3 DNA sequence: TGTGCCAGCAGCATTCCTAGCGGGAGGGCCCCCTACGAGCAGTACTTC.

V usage is TRBV27 and J usage is TRBJ2-7, with 10 bases that match TRBD1. V lost 4 bases and J lost 3; bases outside the gene matches: 9. The V gene's germline CDR1 is MNHEY and CDR2 SMNVEV (reference sequence). The CDR3 is made up of 16 amino acids. In DNA, the CDR3 is TGTGCCAGCAGTTCCACCAGCGACAGGGGGCACTACGAGCAGTACTTC. It encodes CASSSTSDRGHYEQYF.

The V and J genes are TRBV28 and TRBJ2-2; TRBD1 is a possible D gene (6 bases). Trimming removed 7 bases from V and 0 bases from J, with 18 bases in between. This CDR3 region has 17 residues. Germline CDR1 and CDR2: MDHEN and SYDVKM. For the CDR3, the DNA is TGTGCCAGCACCCTACGTCGAGGGACAACGAACACCGGGGAGCTGTTTTTT. Its protein product is CASTLRRGTTNTGELFF. The variable domain in full, completed from reference TRBV28 and TRBJ2-2, reads DVKVTQSSRYLVKRTGEKVFLECVQDMDHENMFWYRQDPGLGLRLIYFSYDVKMKEKGDIPEGYSVSREKKERFSLILESASTNQTSMYLCASTLRRGTTNTGELFFGEGSRLTVL.

The chain carries TRBV28 and TRBJ2-7; the D gene is possibly TRBD1 (6 bases). Between the trimmed V and J ends, which lost 6 bases and 3 bases, there was a span of 15 bases. Germline V lookup: CDR1 MDHEN, CDR2 SYDVKM. The CDR3 loop spans 14 amino acids. The CDR3: CASSSGTSDYEQYF. The CDR3 nucleotides are TGTGCCAGCAGCTCCGGGACAAGCGACTACGAGCAGTACTTC.

The V gene is TRBV7-9, the J gene TRBJ1-2, with 9 bases fitting TRBD1. The V segment lost 4 bases and the J segment 8 bases; nucleotides outside the gene matches: 5. The CDR3 consists of 13 residues. Germline V lookup: CDR1 SEHNR, CDR2 FQNEAQ (reference sequence). The CDR3 spells CASSSQGAQGYTF. CDR3 nucleotides: TGTGCCAGCAGCTCACAGGGGGCGCAAGGCTACACCTTC. Using reference TRBV7-9 and TRBJ1-2 for the parts outside the CDR3, the full variable domain is DTGVSQNPRHKITKRGQNVTFRCDPISEHNRLYWYRQTLGQGPEFLTYFQNEAQLEKSRLLSDRFSAERPKGSFSTLEIQRTEQGDSAMYLCASSSQGAQGYTFGSGTRLTVV.

V and J are TRBV7-8 and TRBJ2-7; a weak D match, TRBD2 (5 bases). V lost 4 bases and J lost 3, with 19 bases in between. Germline lookup yields CDR1 SGHVS and CDR2 FQNEAQ. This CDR3 comprises 16 residues. The CDR3 DNA reads TGTGCCAGCAGCTCGGACCTTTTCGGGGTTAACTACGAGCAGTACTTC. Translating it yields CASSSDLFGVNYEQYF.

The chain couples TRBV6-1 to TRBJ2-5; TRBD2 aligns across 14 bases. This CDR3 contains 19 residues. J lost 4 bases, V lost 2 bases, and 12 bases had no gene match. Germline V gene data show CDR1 as MNHNS and CDR2 as SASEGT. This chain's CDR3 is CASSEYRRLAGGLGETQYF. The CDR3 region has the DNA TGTGCCAGCAGTGAATATAGGCGACTAGCGGGAGGGCTTGGAGAGACCCAGTACTTC.

The gene calls are TRBV4-3 and TRBJ1-6; no definite D call. Germline-derived CDR1 and CDR2 are LGHNA and YSLEER. CDR3 length: 18 amino acids. The V and J ends lost 0 bases and 6 bases respectively, with 18 bases between them. This CDR3 reads CASSQEVAGEPTNSPLHF. The CDR3, as DNA: TGCGCCAGCAGCCAAGAGGTGGCGGGCGAACCTACTAATTCACCCCTCCACTTT.

This sequence joins TRBV19 and TRBJ2-7; TRBD1 agrees at 7 bases. V was pared by 6 bases and J by 1 base, with 6 bases of the junction left unmatched. The germline gives CDR1 LNHDA, CDR2 SQIVND (reference sequence). This CDR3 is 14 amino acids long. As DNA, the CDR3 is TGTGCCAGTAGCTCATACAGGGGATCCTACGAGCAGTACTTC. Protein product: CASSSYRGSYEQYF.

The genes are TRBV25-1 and TRBJ2-1; no clear D. Germline lookup yields CDR1 MGHDK and CDR2 SYGVNS. The V end was cut by 1 base, the J end by 4 bases, with 5 bases between. This CDR3 comprises 13 residues. CDR3 sequence reads: CASSESVYNEQFF. CDR3 nucleotides: TGTGCCAGCAGTGAATCAGTTTACAATGAGCAGTTCTTC. Full variable domain (missing parts from reference TRBV25-1 and TRBJ2-1): EADIYQTPRYLVIGTGKKITLECSQTMGHDKMYWYQQDPGMELHLIHYSYGVNSTEKGDLSSESTVSRIRTEHFPLTLESARPSHTSQYLCASSESVYNEQFFGPGTRLTVL.

The rearrangement uses TRBV18 and TRBJ2-3, with 13 nucleotides matching TRBD2. The CDR3 covers 17 residues. Germline V CDR1 and CDR2: KGHSH, LQKENI. J gave up 0 bases and V 0 bases, and 0 bases lay outside the gene matches. CDR3 coding DNA: TGTGCCAGCTCACCACCGGGACTAGCGGGAAGCACAGATACGCAGTATTTT. The encoded protein is CASSPPGLAGSTDTQYF.

This chain joins TRBV4-1 and TRBJ1-3, with 8 positions matching TRBD1. The trim removed 6 bases at V and 0 bases at J, leaving 13 bases unmatched. Germline CDR1 reads MGHRA; CDR2 reads YSYEKL. CDR3 size: 18 residues. Here the CDR3 reads CASSPIGQGKHSGNTIYF. As DNA, the CDR3 is TGCGCCAGCAGTCCGATTGGACAGGGCAAACACTCTGGAAACACCATATATTTT.

CDR3 sequence (DNA): TGTGCCAGCAGTCGACAGGGGGGTGCGGCTAATGAAAAACTGTTTTTT. It translates to CASSRQGGAANEKLFF. V gene TRBV27 combines with J gene TRBJ1-4, with 9 bases that match TRBD1. The CDR3 contains 16 residues. Trimming took 5 bases from V and 3 from J; bases not matched to a gene: 7. Germline V gene lookup returns CDR1 MNHEY and CDR2 SMNVEV (reference sequence).

This clone was detected only once. The V call is TRBV19, the J call TRBJ1-2; no clear D. The CDR3 has 14 amino acids. V was shortened by 10 bases and J by 8 bases, with 23 bases between the two germline ends. In germline, CDR1 is LNHDA, CDR2 SQIVND (reference sequence). CDR3 sequence: CATNLEGLPGGYTF. The DNA for the CDR3 is TGTGCCACCAACTTAGAGGGCCTCCCCGGGGGCTACACCTTC.

This clone was seen a single time. The rearrangement links TRBV25-1 to TRBJ2-7, with TRBD2 identical over 12 bases. The CDR3 runs to 13 residues. V was pared by 7 bases and J by 5 bases, with 3 bases of the junction left unmatched. Germline lookup yields CDR1 MGHDK and CDR2 SYGVNS. The CDR3 loop reads CASMTSGSDEQYF. CDR3 sequence (DNA): TGTGCCAGCATGACTAGCGGGAGTGACGAGCAGTACTTC.

The chain combines TRBV6-5 with TRBJ2-1; perhaps TRBD2 as D (6 bases). The V and J ends lost 5 bases and 12 bases respectively, with 17 bases between them. The CDR3 is made up of 13 amino acids. Germline V gene data show CDR1 as MNHEY and CDR2 as SVGAGI. The DNA for the CDR3 is TGTGCCAGCAGTAGGTTTTTCGGGACTCCGCAGTTCTTC. Its protein is CASSRFFGTPQFF.

This chain connects TRBV7-2 to TRBJ2-2, with D tentatively TRBD1 (5 bases). CDR3 length equals 15 residues. Germline V gene lookup returns CDR1 SGHTA and CDR2 FQGNSA. V shed 3 bases and J shed 3 bases, with 11 bases lying between them. CDR3 amino acids: CASSLGWGYTGELFF. In DNA, the CDR3 is TGTGCCAGCAGCTTGGGGTGGGGCTACACCGGGGAGCTGTTTTTT.

This chain links TRBV27 with TRBJ1-1; D is ambiguous. V was pared by 3 bases and J by 7 bases, with 15 bases between. The CDR3 spans 14 residues. Per the germline V gene, CDR1 is MNHEY and CDR2 is SMNVEV (reference sequence). The CDR3, as DNA: TGTGCCAGCAGTTTGTACTTTCCGGGGATTGAAGCTTTCTTT. Residues: CASSLYFPGIEAFF.